This entry lists 29 T cell receptor beta chains sequenced from one sample in a study of shared clonotypes between healthy human individuals. Some clones are missing from TCRdb's copy, which holds only in-frame ones; the method was immunoSEQ multiplex PCR. The data show some 1,900,000 clones, roughly 94% seen once. CD45RO-negative, CCR7-positively selected cells formed the naive CD8 fraction, excluding terminally differentiated effector memory CD45RA+ cells. The sequencing sample was made of naive CD8+ T cells sorted from blood. All receptors come from a man aged 18 to 30 in good health.

The V gene is TRBV7-4, the J gene TRBJ2-7, with no clear D. Germline values: CDR1 SGHVT, CDR2 SQSDAQ. Trimming shortened V by 3 bases and J by 3 bases, and 6 bases separated the two germline ends. CDR3 length equals 12 residues. The DNA for the CDR3 is TGTGCCAGCAGCTTCGGGCGCTACGAGCAGTACTTC. Amino acid sequence: CASSFGRYEQYF.

The rearrangement joins TRBV27 to TRBJ2-7; possibly TRBD2 for D (7 bases). V lost 4 bases, J lost 5 bases, and 15 bases lay in between. The CDR3 spans 14 residues. Looked up from germline, CDR1 is MNHEY and CDR2 is SMNVEV (reference sequence). This chain's CDR3 is CASSSQGRGHEQYF. DNA for the CDR3: TGTGCCAGCAGTTCTCAGGGGAGGGGTCACGAGCAGTACTTC.

The V and J genes are TRBV9 and TRBJ2-3, with D perhaps matching TRBD2 (5 bases). Germline loops: CDR1 SGDLS, CDR2 YYNGEE. Trimming cost V 2 bases and J 2 bases, with 9 bases left between them. CDR3 size: 14 residues. The CDR3 DNA is TGTGCCAGCAGCGTGGAGCGGATCACAGATACGCAGTATTTT. This encodes CASSVERITDTQYF.

The genes are TRBV5-6 and TRBJ1-1, with unresolved D. The CDR3 extends over 13 amino acids. Germline CDR1 reads SGHDT; CDR2 reads YYEEEE. The V gene lost 1 base and the J gene lost 3 bases, with 7 bases spanning the gap. CDR3 nucleotides: TGTGCCAGCAGCTTGATTGGGCACACTGAAGCTTTCTTT. Encoded protein: CASSLIGHTEAFF.

V usage is TRBV4-1 and J usage is TRBJ2-2, with D possibly TRBD1 on 6 matching bases. Germline-derived CDR1 and CDR2 are MGHRA and YSYEKL. The CDR3 contains 16 residues. Trimming took 0 bases from V and 1 from J, leaving 9 bases between them. CDR3 region: CASSQEGHGNTGELFF. The CDR3 nucleotides read TGCGCCAGCAGCCAAGAGGGACACGGGAACACCGGGGAGCTGTTTTTT.

The CDR3 bases are TGTGCCAGCAGTTACGATGGGTTCGCCGGGGAGCTGTTTTTT. Residues: CASSYDGFAGELFF. The rearrangement joins TRBV6-5 to TRBJ2-2; D remains ambiguous. Per germline, CDR1 MNHEY and CDR2 SVGAGI. V was shortened by 2 bases and J by 6 bases, with 10 bases between the two germline ends. The CDR3 runs to 14 residues.

The rearrangement links TRBV7-9 to TRBJ2-7; tentatively, D is TRBD2 (6 bases). The CDR3 spans 15 residues. V shed 1 base and J shed 1 base, with 11 bases lying between them. Germline V gene lookup returns CDR1 SEHNR and CDR2 FQNEAQ (reference sequence). The CDR3 nucleotides read TGTGCCAGCAGCTTAGGGGAGGCCCGTTCCTACGAGCAGTACTTC. Protein sequence: CASSLGEARSYEQYF. Full variable domain (missing parts from reference TRBV7-9 and TRBJ2-7): DTGVSQNPRHKITKRGQNVTFRCDPISEHNRLYWYRQTLGQGPEFLTYFQNEAQLEKSRLLSDRFSAERPKGSFSTLEIQRTEQGDSAMYLCASSLGEARSYEQYFGPGTRLTVT.

The chain carries TRBV27 and TRBJ1-6, with TRBD1 matching 9 bases. V was clipped by 5 bases and J by 10 bases; unmatched bases: 15. The germline V gene has CDR1 MNHEY and CDR2 SMNVEV (reference sequence). CDR3 length equals 17 residues. CDR3 region: CASSTPTGGSDGSPLHF. CDR3 nucleotides: TGTGCCAGCAGTACACCGACAGGGGGGAGTGATGGGTCACCCCTCCACTTT.

The CDR3 DNA is TGTGCCTGGGGTCCCGGGACAATTGGCAATCAGCCCCAGCATTTT. Its protein is CAWGPGTIGNQPQHF. This chain links TRBV30 with TRBJ1-5; the D gene is possibly TRBD1 (6 bases). The CDR3 length is 15 residues. Germline assignment: CDR1 GTSNPN and CDR2 SVGIG (reference sequence). With 5 bases removed from V and 2 bases from J, the gap between germline ends came to 16 bases.

On this clone: An end of the junction differs from the germline gene, which may be a read error. The chain employs TRBV4-2 and TRBJ2-7, with D tentatively TRBD2 (5 bases). Germline-derived CDR1 and CDR2 are LGHNA and YNFKEQ. This CDR3 region has 13 residues. Here the CDR3 DNA reads TGTGCCGGCAGCCAAGATCGGGGCTACGAGCAGTACTTC. Protein product: CAGSQDRGYEQYF.

V gene TRBV7-6 combines with J gene TRBJ2-7; TRBD2 agrees at 10 bases. The CDR3 runs to 17 residues. Germline loops: CDR1 SGHVS, CDR2 FNYEAQ. V shed 0 bases and J 0 bases; nucleotides not matched to a gene: 5. CDR3 protein: CASSLATSGLSSYEQYF. CDR3 DNA sequence: TGTGCCAGCAGCTTAGCGACTAGCGGGCTAAGCTCCTACGAGCAGTACTTC.

This clone was found once. In DNA, the CDR3 is TGTGCCTGGAGTGTAGGTCAGGGGAACTACAATGAGCAGTTCTTC. It yields the protein CAWSVGQGNYNEQFF. The rearrangement joins TRBV30 to TRBJ2-1; tentatively, D is TRBD1 (6 bases). V shed 0 bases and J shed 3 bases, with 12 bases lying between them. The CDR3 totals 15 residues. Germline V gene sequence: CDR1 GTSNPN, CDR2 SVGIG (reference sequence).

V usage is TRBV30 and J usage is TRBJ1-4; D uncertain. V was clipped by 5 bases and J by 6 bases, with 10 bases between them. The germline V gene has CDR1 GTSNPN and CDR2 SVGIG (reference sequence). This CDR3 region has 12 residues. CDR3 in amino acids: CAWESGDEKLFF. CDR3 in DNA: TGTGCCTGGGAGTCCGGGGATGAAAAACTGTTTTTT.

Notes on this clone: Other DNA variants within this sample encode the same CDR3. The chain combines TRBV11-2 with TRBJ1-1, with D uncertain. V lost 0 bases, J lost 1 base, and 3 bases lay in between. The CDR3 is 13 residues long. Germline V lookup: CDR1 SGHAT, CDR2 FQNNGV. The CDR3 DNA is TGTGCCAGCAGCTTAGACAGGAACACTGAAGCTTTCTTT. This translates into CASSLDRNTEAFF.

This rearrangement joins TRBV28 to TRBJ2-5; TRBD1 aligns across 8 bases. Trimming at V came to 4 bases and at J to 3 bases, leaving 7 bases not matched to a gene. Germline V gene lookup returns CDR1 MDHEN and CDR2 SYDVKM. The CDR3 is 15 amino acids. The CDR3 sequence: CASSSLTGVEETQYF. The CDR3, as DNA: TGTGCCAGCAGTTCGCTGACAGGGGTGGAAGAGACCCAGTACTTC.

V gene TRBV4-1 combines with J gene TRBJ2-7, with TRBD1 as a possible D gene (6 bases). CDR1 MGHRA and CDR2 YSYEKL come from the germline V gene. The CDR3 is 16 amino acids. Trimming left V 4 bases short and J 1 base short, with 17 bases between. CDR3 bases: TGCGCCAGCAGCCTCAGGGGCGAAACCGTATCCTACGAGCAGTACTTC. This gives the protein CASSLRGETVSYEQYF.

The genes are TRBV6-1 and TRBJ2-7; 7 bases map to TRBD2. Germline loops: CDR1 MNHNS, CDR2 SASEGT. V lost 4 bases and J lost 0; bases outside the gene matches: 6. This CDR3 region has 15 residues. CDR3 sequence: CASSGSSGFSYEQYF. CDR3 nucleotide sequence: TGTGCCAGCAGTGGTTCTAGCGGATTCTCCTACGAGCAGTACTTC.

The V gene is TRBV4-3, the J gene TRBJ1-3; no clear D gene. In germline, CDR1 is LGHNA, CDR2 YSLEER. The CDR3 extends over 17 amino acids. Trimming shortened V by 1 base and J by 6 bases, and 19 bases separated the two germline ends. The CDR3 reads CASSQGIGWELENTIYF. The CDR3 nucleotides read TGCGCCAGCAGCCAAGGAATCGGCTGGGAACTGGAAAACACCATATATTTT.

The chain couples TRBV4-1 to TRBJ2-3; 7 nucleotides agree with TRBD1. Per the germline V gene, CDR1 is MGHRA and CDR2 is YSYEKL. V lost 9 bases, J lost 2 bases, and 5 bases stayed unmatched. CDR3 length: 13 amino acids. DNA of the CDR3: TGCGCCAGTGGGACAGTAACCACAGATACGCAGTATTTT. Protein product: CASGTVTTDTQYF.

CDR3 bases: TGCGCCAGCAGCTTGGCCCAGGGGCCATTGAACACTGAAGCTTTCTTT. It encodes CASSLAQGPLNTEAFF. This chain connects TRBV5-1 to TRBJ1-1; D might be TRBD1 (6 bases). CDR1 and CDR2 from the germline V gene are SGHRS and YFSETQ. Trimming pared 0 bases from V and 0 bases from J, leaving 12 bases between. The CDR3 extends over 16 amino acids.

This chain connects TRBV11-2 to TRBJ2-1; D is uncertain. The CDR3 runs 12 residues. V was trimmed by 1 base and J by 8 bases, leaving 6 bases between them. Germline CDR1 reads SGHAT; CDR2 reads FQNNGV. CDR3 DNA: TGTGCCAGCAGCTTAGTTTTATATGAGCAGTTCTTC. It specifies CASSLVLYEQFF.

The V gene is TRBV6-6, the J gene TRBJ2-7, with 7 nucleotides matching TRBD1. This CDR3 has 15 amino acids. Germline CDR1 reads MNHNY; CDR2 reads SVGAGI (reference sequence). V trimming: 8 bases; J trimming: 2 bases; junction bases outside the gene matches: 12. The CDR3 sequence: CASLSGRQGTYEQYF. CDR3 nucleotide sequence: TGTGCCAGCCTCTCTGGAAGACAGGGAACCTACGAGCAGTACTTC.

This clone was found once. Within the sample, other DNA sequences also encode this same CDR3. The chain couples TRBV19 to TRBJ2-2; D remains unclear. The CDR3 covers 12 residues. V was trimmed by 1 base and J by 8 bases, leaving 5 bases between them. Germline CDR1 reads LNHDA; CDR2 reads SQIVND (reference sequence). CDR3 DNA: TGTGCCAGTAGTATAGGTGGGGGGGAGCTGTTTTTT. This encodes CASSIGGGELFF.

DNA of the CDR3: TGTGCCAGCAGACCTCGCACAGGGCTGCTCTATGGCTACACCTTC. Translating gives CASRPRTGLLYGYTF. V and J are TRBV6-1 and TRBJ1-2; TRBD1 is a possible D gene (6 bases). Germline V gene data show CDR1 as MNHNS and CDR2 as SASEGT. This CDR3 has 15 amino acids. V was cut by 6 bases and J by 4 bases, with 18 bases left in between.

V and J are TRBV5-1 and TRBJ1-6; D uncertain. CDR1 and CDR2 (germline): SGHRS, YFSETQ. The CDR3 is 15 amino acids. V was trimmed by 9 bases and J by 0 bases, leaving 13 bases between them. In nucleotides, the CDR3 is TGCGCCACGAGGGCAGAGAGCTCCTATAATTCACCCCTCCACTTT. As protein: CATRAESSYNSPLHF. The full variable domain, with the rest looked up from reference TRBV5-1 and TRBJ1-6, is KAGVTQTPRYLIKTRGQQVTLSCSPISGHRSVSWYQQTPGQGLQFLFEYFSETQRNKGNFPGRFSGRQFSNSRSEMNVSTLELGDSALYLCATRAESSYNSPLHFGNGTRLTVT.

The chain joins TRBV7-9 to TRBJ2-7; D might be TRBD1 or TRBD2, each matching 5 bases. V was pared by 8 bases and J by 5 bases, with 19 bases between. This CDR3 is 14 amino acids long. Germline lookup yields CDR1 SEHNR and CDR2 FQNEAQ (reference sequence). The CDR3 protein is CASDWDGAPNEQYF. The CDR3, as DNA: TGTGCCAGCGATTGGGACGGAGCCCCTAACGAGCAGTACTTC.

The J gene is TRBJ1-3, the V gene TRBV7-9; no definite D call. Germline-derived CDR1 and CDR2 are SEHNR and FQNEAQ (reference sequence). V was shortened by 6 bases and J by 6 bases, with 6 bases between the two germline ends. This CDR3 contains 11 residues. This chain's CDR3 is CASSGVNTIYF. The CDR3 DNA sequence: TGTGCCAGCAGTGGCGTAAACACCATATATTTT.

This clone was seen just once. This chain uses TRBV2 with TRBJ2-5, with D possibly being TRBD1 (5 bases). There are 14 residues in the CDR3. Trimming took 5 bases from V and 1 from J, leaving 11 bases between them. Germline lookup yields CDR1 SNHLY and CDR2 FYNNEI. The CDR3: CASSPPTVQETQYF. CDR3 nucleotide sequence: TGTGCCAGCAGTCCCCCGACAGTCCAAGAGACCCAGTACTTC.

Points on this clone: The identical CDR3 is also encoded by other nucleotide sequences in the sample. The chain uses TRBV9 and TRBJ2-7, with TRBD1 matching 8 bases. The V and J ends lost 2 bases and 0 bases, in that order; junction bases with no gene match: 4. Germline lookup yields CDR1 SGDLS and CDR2 YYNGEE. There are 15 residues in the CDR3. CDR3 residues: CASSVSGQGSYEQYF. The CDR3 DNA reads TGTGCCAGCAGCGTGTCCGGACAGGGCTCCTACGAGCAGTACTTC.